This TCR beta chain was identified during a study of Ad26.COV2.S vaccination and SARS-CoV-2 variants. Study-wide points: Responses of spike-specific T cells (both CD8+ and CD4+) reportedly showed substantial breadth after vaccination.

A note on this clone: Its specificity is not known.

The treatment here: some 20 received Ad26.COV2.S at low or high dose, single or two shots; several received placebo; per-sample allocation not given. Samples analyzed were those drawn on day 63 after the first vaccine or placebo injection. The CDR3 spans 13 residues. Trimming shortened V by 6 bases and J by 3 bases, and 9 bases separated the two germline ends. Germline-derived CDR1 and CDR2 are MNHEY and SVGAGI. Assay: immunoSEQ multiplex PCR; the TCRdb copy retains only in-frame clones and omits some. The sample yields around 250,000 clones, 87% seen once. The TCR was taken from a person between 18 and 60 years old who received the Ad26.COV2.S COVID-19 vaccine or a placebo. This rearrangement joins TRBV6-5 to TRBJ1-5; a weak D match, TRBD1 (6 bases). This specimen was peripheral blood, taken in a trial of Ad26.COV2.S vaccine versus placebo. The CDR3 coding sequence is TGTGCCAGCAGCCGACAGGACAATCAGCCCCAGCATTTT. Translated, it gives CASSRQDNQPQHF.